This T cell receptor (beta chain) was documented in a study of cytomegalovirus exposure and HLA in healthy donors. Broader study findings: Specific recognition of CMV antigens was confirmed in vitro for three chains (all CMV-associated). The study put 150 or so TCR beta chains on its list as cytomegalovirus-associated. According to reports, the classifier identified cytomegalovirus status with high specificity and sensitivity. Among TCR sequences, most were rare, though some public TCRs appeared in many donors.

The V end lost 0 bases, the J end lost 0 bases, and 6 bases lay between the germline ends. The CDR3 is 14 amino acids. The germline CDR1 and CDR2 sequences are SGHTA and FQGNSA. To note about this clone: The antigen is not known.

Clones were read by immunoSEQ multiplex PCR, and TCRdb kept only the in-frame ones, dropping some. The data hold 150,000 to 200,000 clones, with roughly 95% observed a single time. This chain links TRBV7-2 with TRBJ2-7, with D hard to call. What was sequenced was PBMCs. The source is a woman younger than 30 in good health and CMV-seronegative. CDR3 DNA sequence: TGTGCCAGCAGCTTAGCCCCGAGCTCCTACGAGCAGTACTTC. It yields the protein CASSLAPSSYEQYF. Variable domain in full (rest from reference TRBV7-2 and TRBJ2-7): GAGVSQSPSNKVTEKGKDVELRCDPISGHTALYWYRQSLGQGLEFLIYFQGNSAPDKSGLPSDRFSAERTGGSVSTLTIQRTQQEDSAVYLCASSLAPSSYEQYFGPGTRLTVT.